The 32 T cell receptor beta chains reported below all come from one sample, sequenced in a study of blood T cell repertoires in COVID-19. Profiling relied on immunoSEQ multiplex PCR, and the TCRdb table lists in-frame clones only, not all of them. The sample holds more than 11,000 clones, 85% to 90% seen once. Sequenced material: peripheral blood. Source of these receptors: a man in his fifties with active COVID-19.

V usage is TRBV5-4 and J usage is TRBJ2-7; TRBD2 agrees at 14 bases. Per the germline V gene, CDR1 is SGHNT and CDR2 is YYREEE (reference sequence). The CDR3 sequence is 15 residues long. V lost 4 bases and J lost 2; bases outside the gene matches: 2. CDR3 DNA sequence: TGTGCCAGCAGCCCGACTAGCGGGAGGGCCTACGAGCAGTACTTC. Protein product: CASSPTSGRAYEQYF.

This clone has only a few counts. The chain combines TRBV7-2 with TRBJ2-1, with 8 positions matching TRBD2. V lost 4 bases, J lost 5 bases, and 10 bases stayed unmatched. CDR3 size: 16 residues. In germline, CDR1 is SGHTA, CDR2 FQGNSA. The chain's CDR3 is CASSSRTSQVHNEQFF. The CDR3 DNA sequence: TGTGCCAGCAGCTCGAGGACTAGCCAAGTGCACAATGAGCAGTTCTTC.

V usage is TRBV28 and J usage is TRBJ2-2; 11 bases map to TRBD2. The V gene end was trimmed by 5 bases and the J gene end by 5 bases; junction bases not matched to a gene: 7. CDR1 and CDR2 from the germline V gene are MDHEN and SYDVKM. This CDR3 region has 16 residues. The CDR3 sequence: CASSRLAGSLTGELFF. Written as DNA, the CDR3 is TGTGCCAGCAGTAGACTAGCGGGAAGTTTAACCGGGGAGCTGTTTTTT.

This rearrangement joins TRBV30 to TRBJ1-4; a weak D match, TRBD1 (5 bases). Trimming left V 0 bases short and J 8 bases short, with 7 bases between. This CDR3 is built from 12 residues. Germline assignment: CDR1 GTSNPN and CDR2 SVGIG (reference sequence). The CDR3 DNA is TGTGCCTGGAGTGTCGACAGAGAAAAACTGTTTTTT. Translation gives CAWSVDREKLFF.

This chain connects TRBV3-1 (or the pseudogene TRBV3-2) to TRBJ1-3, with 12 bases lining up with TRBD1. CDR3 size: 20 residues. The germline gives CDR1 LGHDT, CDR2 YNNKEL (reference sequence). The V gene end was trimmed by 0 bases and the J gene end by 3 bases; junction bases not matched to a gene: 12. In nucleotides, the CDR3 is TGTGCCAGCAGCCAAGATTTCCCGGGACAGGGGGCTTCGGGTGGAAACACCATATATTTT. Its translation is CASSQDFPGQGASGGNTIYF.

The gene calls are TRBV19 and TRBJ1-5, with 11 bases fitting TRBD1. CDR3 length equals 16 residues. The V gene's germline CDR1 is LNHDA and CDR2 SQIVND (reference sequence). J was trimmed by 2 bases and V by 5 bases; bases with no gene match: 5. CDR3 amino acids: CASSRTGGARNQPQHF. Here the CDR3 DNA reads TGTGCCAGTAGTCGGACAGGGGGCGCACGCAATCAGCCCCAGCATTTT.

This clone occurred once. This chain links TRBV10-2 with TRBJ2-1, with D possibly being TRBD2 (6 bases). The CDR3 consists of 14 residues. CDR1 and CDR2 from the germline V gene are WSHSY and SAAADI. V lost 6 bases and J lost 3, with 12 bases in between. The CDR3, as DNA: TGCGCCAGCAGGGAGCGGGTGGACTACAATGAGCAGTTCTTC. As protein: CASRERVDYNEQFF.

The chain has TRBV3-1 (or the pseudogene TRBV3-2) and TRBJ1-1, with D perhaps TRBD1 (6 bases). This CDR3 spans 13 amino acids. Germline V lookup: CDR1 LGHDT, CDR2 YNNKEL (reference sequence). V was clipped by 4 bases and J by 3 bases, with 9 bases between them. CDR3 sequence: CASSPPGDTEAFF. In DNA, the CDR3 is TGTGCCAGCAGCCCACCAGGGGACACTGAAGCTTTCTTT.

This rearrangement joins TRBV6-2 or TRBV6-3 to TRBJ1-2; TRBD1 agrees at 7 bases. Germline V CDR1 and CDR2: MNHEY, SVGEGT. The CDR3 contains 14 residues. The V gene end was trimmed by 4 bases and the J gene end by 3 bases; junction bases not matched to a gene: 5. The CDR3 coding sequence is TGTGCCAGCAGTTTGGACAGGTCCTACTATGGCTACACCTTC. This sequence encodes CASSLDRSYYGYTF.

The CDR3 nucleotides are TGTGCCAGCAGCGGAGTCCGGGGTAGCTCGGAAAAACTGTTTTTT. Amino acids: CASSGVRGSSEKLFF. The V call is TRBV11-1, the J call TRBJ1-4; no definite D call. The V end lost 5 bases, the J end lost 8 bases, and 18 bases lay between the germline ends. This CDR3 contains 15 residues. Looked up from germline, CDR1 is SGHAT and CDR2 is FQDESV (reference sequence).

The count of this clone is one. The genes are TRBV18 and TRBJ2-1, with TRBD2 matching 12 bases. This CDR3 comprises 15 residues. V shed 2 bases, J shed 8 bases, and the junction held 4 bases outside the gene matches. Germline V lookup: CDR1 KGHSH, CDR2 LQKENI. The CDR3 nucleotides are TGTGCCAGCTCACCAATGACTAGCGGGAGTTATGAGCAGTTCTTC. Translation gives CASSPMTSGSYEQFF.

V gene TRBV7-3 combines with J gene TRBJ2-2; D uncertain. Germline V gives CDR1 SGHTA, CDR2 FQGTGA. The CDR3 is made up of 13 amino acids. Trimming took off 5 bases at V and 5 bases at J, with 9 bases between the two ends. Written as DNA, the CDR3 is TGTGCCAGCAGCCAGGATAGAACCGGGGAGCTGTTTTTT. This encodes CASSQDRTGELFF.

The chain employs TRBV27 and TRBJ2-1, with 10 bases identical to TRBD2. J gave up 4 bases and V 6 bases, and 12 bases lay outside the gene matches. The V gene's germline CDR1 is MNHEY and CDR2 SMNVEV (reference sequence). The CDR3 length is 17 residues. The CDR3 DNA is TGTGCCAGCAGACCTAGCGGGAGCTTCCTTAGTTACAATGAGCAGTTCTTC. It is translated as CASRPSGSFLSYNEQFF.

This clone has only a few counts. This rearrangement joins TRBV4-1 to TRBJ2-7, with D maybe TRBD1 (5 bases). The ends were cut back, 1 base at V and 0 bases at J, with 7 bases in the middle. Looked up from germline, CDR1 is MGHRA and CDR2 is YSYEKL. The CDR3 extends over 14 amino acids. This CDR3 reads CASSQADSSYEQYF. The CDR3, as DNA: TGCGCCAGCAGCCAAGCTGACAGCTCCTACGAGCAGTACTTC.

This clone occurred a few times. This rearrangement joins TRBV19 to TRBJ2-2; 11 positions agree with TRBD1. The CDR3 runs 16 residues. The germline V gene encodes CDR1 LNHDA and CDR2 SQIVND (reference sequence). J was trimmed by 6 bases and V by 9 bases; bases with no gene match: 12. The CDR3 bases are TGTGCCAGCTCGGGGGTGGACAGGGGGCTTGCCGGGGAGCTGTTTTTT. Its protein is CASSGVDRGLAGELFF.

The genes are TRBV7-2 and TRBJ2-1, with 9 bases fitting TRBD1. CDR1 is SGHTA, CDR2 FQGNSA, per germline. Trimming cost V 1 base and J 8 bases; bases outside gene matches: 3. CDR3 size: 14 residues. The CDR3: CASSLVQGAYEQFF. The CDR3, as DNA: TGTGCCAGCAGCTTAGTACAGGGGGCGTATGAGCAGTTCTTC. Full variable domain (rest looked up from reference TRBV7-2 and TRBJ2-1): GAGVSQSPSNKVTEKGKDVELRCDPISGHTALYWYRQSLGQGLEFLIYFQGNSAPDKSGLPSDRFSAERTGGSVSTLTIQRTQQEDSAVYLCASSLVQGAYEQFFGPGTRLTVL.

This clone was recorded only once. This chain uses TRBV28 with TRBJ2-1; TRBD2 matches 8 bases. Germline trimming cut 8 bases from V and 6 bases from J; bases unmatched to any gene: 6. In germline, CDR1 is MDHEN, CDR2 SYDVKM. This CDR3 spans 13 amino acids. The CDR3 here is CASGILAANEQFF. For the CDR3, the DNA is TGTGCCAGCGGCATACTAGCGGCCAATGAGCAGTTCTTC.

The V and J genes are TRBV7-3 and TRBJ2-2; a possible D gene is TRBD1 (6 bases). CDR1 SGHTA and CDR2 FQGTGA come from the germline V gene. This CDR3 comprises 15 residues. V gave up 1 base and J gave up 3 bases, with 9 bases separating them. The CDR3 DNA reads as TGTGCCAGCAGCTTAAATGCAGGGGACACCGGGGAGCTGTTTTTT. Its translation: CASSLNAGDTGELFF. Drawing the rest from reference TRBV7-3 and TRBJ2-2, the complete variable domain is GAGVSQTPSNKVTEKGKYVELRCDPISGHTALYWYRQSLGQGPEFLIYFQGTGAADDSGLPNDRFFAVRPEGSVSTLKIQRTERGDSAVYLCASSLNAGDTGELFFGEGSRLTVL.

CDR3 in amino acids: CASSILAGGLGLADTQYF. The CDR3, as DNA: TGTGCCAGTAGTATCCTAGCGGGAGGTCTGGGGCTGGCAGATACGCAGTATTTT. The chain is built from TRBV19 and TRBJ2-3; TRBD2 agrees at 11 bases. The CDR3 is 18 residues long. CDR1 LNHDA and CDR2 SQIVND come from the germline V gene (reference sequence). Losses at the gene ends were 3 bases for V and 4 bases for J; bases not matched to a gene: 12.

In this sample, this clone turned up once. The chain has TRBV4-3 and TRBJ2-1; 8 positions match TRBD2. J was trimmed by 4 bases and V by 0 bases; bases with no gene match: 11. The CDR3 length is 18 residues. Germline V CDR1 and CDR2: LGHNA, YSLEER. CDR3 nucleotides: TGCGCCAGCAGCCAAGATACCGTCAGCGGGAGAAATTACAATGAGCAGTTCTTC. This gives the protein CASSQDTVSGRNYNEQFF.

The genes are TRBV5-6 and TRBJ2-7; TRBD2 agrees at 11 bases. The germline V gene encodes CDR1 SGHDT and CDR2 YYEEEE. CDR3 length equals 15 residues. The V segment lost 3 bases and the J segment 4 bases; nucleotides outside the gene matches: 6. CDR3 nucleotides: TGTGCCAGCAGCTCCTACGGACTAGCGGGTTACGAGCAGTACTTC. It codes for CASSSYGLAGYEQYF.

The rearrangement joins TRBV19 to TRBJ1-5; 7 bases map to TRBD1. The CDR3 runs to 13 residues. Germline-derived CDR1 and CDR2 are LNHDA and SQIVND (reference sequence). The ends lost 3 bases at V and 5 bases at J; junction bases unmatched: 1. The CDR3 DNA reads TGTGCCAGTAGTATGGGACAGTATCAGCCCCAGCATTTT. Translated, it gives CASSMGQYQPQHF.

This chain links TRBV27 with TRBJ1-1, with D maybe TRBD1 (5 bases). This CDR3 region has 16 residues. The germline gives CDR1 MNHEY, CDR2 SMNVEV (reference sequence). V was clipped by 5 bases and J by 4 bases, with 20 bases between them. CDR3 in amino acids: CASSLMGGARGTEAFF. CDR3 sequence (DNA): TGTGCCAGCAGTCTCATGGGAGGGGCGCGGGGCACTGAAGCTTTCTTT.

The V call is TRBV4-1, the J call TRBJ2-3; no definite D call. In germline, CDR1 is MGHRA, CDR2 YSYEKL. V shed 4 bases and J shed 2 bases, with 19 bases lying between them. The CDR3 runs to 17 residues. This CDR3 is CASSPGYDSEDTDTQYF. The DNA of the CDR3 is TGCGCCAGCAGCCCCGGGTATGACTCCGAAGACACAGATACGCAGTATTTT.

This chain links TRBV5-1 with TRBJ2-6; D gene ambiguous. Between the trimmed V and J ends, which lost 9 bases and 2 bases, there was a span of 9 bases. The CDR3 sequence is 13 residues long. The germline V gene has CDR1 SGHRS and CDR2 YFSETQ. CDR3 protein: CAIGEPGANVLTF. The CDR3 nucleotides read TGCGCCATCGGAGAACCTGGGGCCAACGTCCTGACTTTC. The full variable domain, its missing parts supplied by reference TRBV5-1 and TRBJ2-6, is KAGVTQTPRYLIKTRGQQVTLSCSPISGHRSVSWYQQTPGQGLQFLFEYFSETQRNKGNFPGRFSGRQFSNSRSEMNVSTLELGDSALYLCAIGEPGANVLTFGAGSRLTVL.

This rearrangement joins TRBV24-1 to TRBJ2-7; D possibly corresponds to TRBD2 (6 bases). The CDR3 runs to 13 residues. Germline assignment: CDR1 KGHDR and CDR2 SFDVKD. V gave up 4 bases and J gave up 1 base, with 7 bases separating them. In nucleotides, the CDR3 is TGTGCCACCAGTGACGGGGGATCCTACGAGCAGTACTTC. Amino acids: CATSDGGSYEQYF.

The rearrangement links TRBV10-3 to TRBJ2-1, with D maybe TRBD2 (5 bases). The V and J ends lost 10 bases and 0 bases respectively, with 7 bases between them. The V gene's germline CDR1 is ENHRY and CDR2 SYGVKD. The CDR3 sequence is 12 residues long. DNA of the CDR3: TGTGCCAACCGGGACTCCTACAATGAGCAGTTCTTC. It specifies CANRDSYNEQFF.

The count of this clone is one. As DNA, the CDR3 is TGCGCCAGCAGCTTGGATGTATCAGGGTTCTACGAGCAGTACTTC. Translation: CASSLDVSGFYEQYF. This chain connects TRBV5-1 to TRBJ2-7, with D possibly being TRBD1 (5 bases). V lost 0 bases and J lost 3, with 13 bases in between. The CDR3 has 15 residues. From germline, CDR1 is SGHRS and CDR2 YFSETQ.

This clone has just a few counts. CDR3 nucleotides: TGTGCCAGCTCACCCGGTCTTCGGTTGAACACTGAAGCTTTCTTT. Amino acids: CASSPGLRLNTEAFF. V and J are TRBV18 and TRBJ1-1, with D unresolved. The V end was cut by 3 bases, the J end by 0 bases, with 11 bases between. Germline CDR1 KGHSH, CDR2 LQKENI. The CDR3 has 15 residues.

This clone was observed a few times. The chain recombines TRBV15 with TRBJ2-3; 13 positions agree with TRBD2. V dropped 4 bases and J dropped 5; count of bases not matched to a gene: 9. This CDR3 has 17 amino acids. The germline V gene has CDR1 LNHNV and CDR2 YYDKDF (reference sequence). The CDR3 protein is CATSNGLAGDNRDTQYF. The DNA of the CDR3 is TGTGCCACCAGCAATGGACTAGCGGGAGACAATAGAGATACGCAGTATTTT.

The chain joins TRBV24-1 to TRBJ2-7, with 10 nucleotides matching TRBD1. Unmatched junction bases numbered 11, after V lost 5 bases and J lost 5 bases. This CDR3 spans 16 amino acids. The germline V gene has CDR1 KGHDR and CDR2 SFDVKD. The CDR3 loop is CATSASSGTGADEQYF. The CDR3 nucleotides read TGTGCCACCAGTGCTTCGTCCGGGACAGGGGCCGACGAGCAGTACTTC.

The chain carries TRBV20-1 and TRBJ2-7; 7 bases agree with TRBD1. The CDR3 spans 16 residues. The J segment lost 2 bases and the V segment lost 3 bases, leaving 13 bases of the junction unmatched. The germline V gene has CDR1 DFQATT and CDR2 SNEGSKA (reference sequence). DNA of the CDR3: TGCAGTGCTAGTCCTCTTCCGGGACAGTCCGCCTACGAGCAGTACTTC. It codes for CSASPLPGQSAYEQYF.